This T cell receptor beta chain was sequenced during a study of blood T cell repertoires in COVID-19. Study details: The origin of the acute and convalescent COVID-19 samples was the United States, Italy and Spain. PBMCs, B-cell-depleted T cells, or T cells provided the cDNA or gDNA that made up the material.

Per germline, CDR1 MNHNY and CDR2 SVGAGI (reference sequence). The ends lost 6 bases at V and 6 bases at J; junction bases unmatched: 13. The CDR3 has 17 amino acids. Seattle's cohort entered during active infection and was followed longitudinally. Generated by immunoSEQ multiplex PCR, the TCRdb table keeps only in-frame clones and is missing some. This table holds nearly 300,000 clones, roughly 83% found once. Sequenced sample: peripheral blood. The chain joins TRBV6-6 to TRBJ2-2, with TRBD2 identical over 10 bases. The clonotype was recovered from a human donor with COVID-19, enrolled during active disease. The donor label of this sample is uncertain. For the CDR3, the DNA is TGTGCCAGCAGCCGACGGCGGGAGCGGGAGGGCCCCGGGGAGCTGTTTTTT. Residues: CASSRRREREGPGELFF.